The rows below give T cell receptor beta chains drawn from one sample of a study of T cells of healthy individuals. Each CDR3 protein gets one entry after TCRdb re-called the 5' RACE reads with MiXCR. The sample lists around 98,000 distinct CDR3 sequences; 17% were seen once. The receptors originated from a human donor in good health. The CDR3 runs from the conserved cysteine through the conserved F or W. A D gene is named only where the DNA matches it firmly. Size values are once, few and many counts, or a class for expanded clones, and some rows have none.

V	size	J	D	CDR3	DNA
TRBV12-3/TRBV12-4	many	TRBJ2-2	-	CASDDSSTGELFF	TGTGCCAGCGACGACAGTTCCACCGGGGAGCTGTTTTTT
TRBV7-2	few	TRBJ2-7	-	CASSPLGPGSDEQYF	TGTGCCAGCAGCCCCCTGGGGCCAGGGTCGGACGAGCAGTACTTC
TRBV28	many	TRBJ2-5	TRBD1	CASSRDRVQETQYF	TGTGCCAGCAGCCGAGACAGGGTACAAGAGACCCAGTACTTC
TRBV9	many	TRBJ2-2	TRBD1	CASSAPVDRGNPGELFF	TGTGCCAGCAGCGCACCCGTCGACAGGGGAAATCCCGGGGAGCTGTTTTTT
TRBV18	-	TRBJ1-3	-	CASSRIWGTGNTIYF	TGTGCCAGCTCAAGAATCTGGGGTACCGGAAACACCATATATTTT
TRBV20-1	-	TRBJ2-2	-	CSASRGGGYTGELFF	TGCAGTGCTAGTAGGGGGGGGGGTTACACCGGGGAGCTGTTTTTT
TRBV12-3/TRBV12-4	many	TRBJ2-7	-	CASSQLAYEQYF	TGTGCCAGCAGTCAACTAGCCTACGAGCAGTACTTC
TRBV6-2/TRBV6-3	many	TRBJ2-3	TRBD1	CASSYTPGQGFTDTQYF	TGTGCCAGCAGTTACACGCCGGGACAGGGATTTACAGATACGCAGTATTTT
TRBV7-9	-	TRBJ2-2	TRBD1	CASSLALGQLPGELFF	TGTGCCAGCAGCTTAGCGCTGGGACAGTTGCCCGGGGAGCTGTTTTTT
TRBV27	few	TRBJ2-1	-	CASSLSTGGYLGEQFF	TGTGCCAGCAGCCTAAGTACCGGGGGCTACTTGGGTGAGCAGTTCTTC
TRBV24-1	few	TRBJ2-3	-	CATSDGSPSTDTQYF	TGTGCCACCAGTGATGGATCGCCTAGCACAGATACGCAGTATTTT
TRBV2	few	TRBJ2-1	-	CASRSGTAAYNEQFF	TGTGCCAGCAGATCCGGGACTGCCGCCTACAATGAGCAGTTCTTC
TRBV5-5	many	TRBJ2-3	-	CASSLLAGPSTDTQYF	TGTGCCAGCAGCTTGTTGGCGGGCCCTAGCACAGATACGCAGTATTTT
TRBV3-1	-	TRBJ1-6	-	CASSQDSGLTATNSPLHF	TGTGCCAGCAGCCAAGACAGCGGACTGACTGCCACTAATTCACCCCTCCACTTT
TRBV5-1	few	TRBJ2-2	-	CASSLSGNTGELFF	TGCGCCAGCAGCTTATCGGGGAACACCGGGGAGCTGTTTTTT
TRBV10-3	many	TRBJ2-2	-	CAIRAVAGPGELFF	TGTGCCATCAGAGCGGTCGCGGGGCCCGGGGAGCTGTTTTTT
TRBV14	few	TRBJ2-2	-	CASSRDQANTGELFF	TGTGCCAGCAGCCGGGACCAAGCGAACACCGGGGAGCTGTTTTTT
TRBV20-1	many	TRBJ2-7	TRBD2	CSARRSTGTSEYEQYF	TGCAGTGCTAGGCGGTCTACCGGGACTAGTGAGTACGAGCAGTACTTC
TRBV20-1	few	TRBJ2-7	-	CSAQYGEQYF	TGCAGTGCTCAGTATGGCGAGCAGTACTTC
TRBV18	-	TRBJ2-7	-	CASSPQGDEQYF	TGTGCCAGCTCACCACAAGGAGACGAGCAGTACTTC
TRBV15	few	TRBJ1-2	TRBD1	CATSSLQGSSYGYTF	TGTGCCACCAGCAGCCTACAGGGGTCCTCCTATGGCTACACCTTC
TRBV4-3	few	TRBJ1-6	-	CASSHADSPLHF	TGCGCCAGCAGCCATGCCGATTCACCCCTCCACTTT
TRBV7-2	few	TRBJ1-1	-	CASRRGVGDTEAFF	TGTGCCAGCCGCCGGGGGGTCGGGGACACTGAAGCTTTCTTT
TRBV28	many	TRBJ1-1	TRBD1	CASSRGQGNTEAFF	TGTGCCAGCAGTCGGGGACAGGGAAACACTGAAGCTTTCTTT
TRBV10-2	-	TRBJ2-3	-	CASSVRAAVTDTQYF	TGCGCCAGCAGTGTCAGGGCAGCAGTCACAGATACGCAGTATTTT
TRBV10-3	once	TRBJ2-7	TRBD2	CAISSAKGEGISYEQYF	TGTGCCATCAGTTCTGCAAAAGGGGAGGGAATCTCCTACGAGCAGTACTTC
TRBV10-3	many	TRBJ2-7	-	CAISELSEQYF	TGTGCCATCAGCGAACTATCAGAGCAGTACTTC
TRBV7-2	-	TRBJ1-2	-	CASSLYKGINYGYTF	TGTGCCAGCAGCTTATATAAGGGGATCAACTATGGCTACACCTTC
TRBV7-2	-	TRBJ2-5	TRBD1	CASSLAGTGVETQYF	TGTGCCAGCAGCTTAGCGGGGACAGGGGTAGAGACCCAGTACTTC
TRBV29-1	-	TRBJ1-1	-	CSVSQGRMNTEAFF	TGCAGCGTTTCCCAGGGAAGAATGAACACTGAAGCTTTCTTT